These 31 T cell receptor beta chains originate from one sample sequenced in a study of Graves' ophthalmopathy and Graves' hyperthyroidism. Amplification targeted the TCR beta CDR3 regions, with RNA transcripts as the source material. Amplification began with first-round RT-PCR using HTBI primers, then second-round multiplex PCR was performed. TCRdb used MiXCR to reprocess the multiplex PCR reads, holding one entry per CDR3 protein. Of about 150,000 distinct CDR3 sequences in the sample, over 35% were seen once. The sequenced sample was peripheral blood. All receptors come from a woman in her thirties or forties with Graves' ophthalmopathy.

The chain combines TRBV6-2 or TRBV6-3 with TRBJ1-2; D gene uncertain. Germline V gene data show CDR1 as MNHEY and CDR2 as SVGEGT. The CDR3 extends over 13 amino acids. The ends were cut back, 2 bases at V and 8 bases at J, with 12 bases in the middle. CDR3 in DNA: TGTGCCAGCAGTTACGGAGGGTTTGACGGCTACACCTTC. Protein product: CASSYGGFDGYTF.

In its sample, this clonotype was seen many times. The gene calls are TRBV19 and TRBJ2-7, with 7 bases lining up with TRBD2. CDR3 length: 14 residues. The V and J ends lost 9 bases and 0 bases, in that order; junction bases with no gene match: 8. Germline V lookup: CDR1 LNHDA, CDR2 SQIVND (reference sequence). This CDR3 reads CASSGREPSYEQYF. DNA of the CDR3: TGTGCCAGCTCGGGGCGGGAGCCCTCCTACGAGCAGTACTTC.

The chain is built from TRBV6-5 and TRBJ2-7; either TRBD1 or TRBD2 may fit D (5 bases each). The V end was cut by 2 bases, the J end by 2 bases, with 13 bases between. CDR1 and CDR2 (germline): MNHEY, SVGAGI. The CDR3 is 15 amino acids. This CDR3 is CASSYTQGPPYEQYF. In nucleotides, the CDR3 is TGTGCCAGCAGTTACACCCAGGGACCACCCTACGAGCAGTACTTC.

This clonotype was counted ten times or more. The V and J genes are TRBV4-2 and TRBJ1-2; 8 bases agree with TRBD1. V trimming: 1 base; J trimming: 7 bases; junction bases outside the gene matches: 8. The germline CDR1 and CDR2 sequences are LGHNA and YNFKEQ. The CDR3 is 15 residues long. In DNA form, the CDR3 reads TGTGCCAGCAGCCAAGGTCCCCAGGGGGCCAGTGGCTACACCTTC. Translated: CASSQGPQGASGYTF.

In this sample, this clonotype turned up many times. The chain couples TRBV7-9 to TRBJ2-7; D call uncertain. This CDR3 contains 14 residues. Germline CDR1 and CDR2: SEHNR and FQNEAQ (reference sequence). Trimming removed 8 bases at V and 3 bases at J, with 17 bases between. The chain's CDR3 is CASGTGWSYYEQYF. CDR3 bases: TGTGCCAGCGGCACTGGGTGGAGTTACTACGAGCAGTACTTC.

The CDR3: CASIRTGGFSYEQYF. CDR3 nucleotides: TGTGCCAGCATCCGGACAGGGGGGTTCTCCTACGAGCAGTACTTC. The V and J genes are TRBV28 and TRBJ2-7; 10 bases agree with TRBD1. CDR1 is MDHEN and CDR2 is SYDVKM in the germline V gene. The CDR3 length is 15 residues. V lost 7 bases and J lost 0; bases outside the gene matches: 6. The full variable domain, its missing parts supplied by reference TRBV28 and TRBJ2-7, is DVKVTQSSRYLVKRTGEKVFLECVQDMDHENMFWYRQDPGLGLRLIYFSYDVKMKEKGDIPEGYSVSREKKERFSLILESASTNQTSMYLCASIRTGGFSYEQYFGPGTRLTVT.

This clonotype showed up just a few times. The chain carries TRBV20-1 and TRBJ2-5, with 10 bases aligning to TRBD2. CDR1 and CDR2 (germline): DFQATT, SNEGSKA (reference sequence). The trim removed 4 bases at V and 5 bases at J, leaving 16 bases unmatched. This CDR3 spans 17 amino acids. The CDR3 nucleotides are TGCAGTGCTATCTCAGCTAGCGGGAGAACGGGAGGGGAGACCCAGTACTTC. It specifies CSAISASGRTGGETQYF.

This clonotype has ten or more counts. V and J are TRBV29-1 and TRBJ1-2, with 8 nucleotides matching TRBD1. The J segment lost 7 bases and the V segment lost 3 bases, leaving 10 bases of the junction unmatched. In germline, CDR1 is SQVTM, CDR2 ANQGSEA. The CDR3 is 14 residues long. In nucleotides, the CDR3 is TGCAGCGTTGACGAACCCCAGGGGGCGGGTGGCTACACCTTC. It is translated as CSVDEPQGAGGYTF.

This clonotype was counted ten times or more. The chain joins TRBV29-1 to TRBJ1-1, with 7 bases fitting TRBD1. V was clipped by 3 bases and J by 1 base; unmatched bases: 2. The CDR3 totals 13 residues. Germline V lookup: CDR1 SQVTM, CDR2 ANQGSEA. The CDR3 coding sequence is TGCAGCGTTGAGGGACAGCGGAACACTGAAGCTTTCTTT. It translates to CSVEGQRNTEAFF.

J is TRBJ1-1 and V is TRBV6-5; D uncertain. Looked up from germline, CDR1 is MNHEY and CDR2 is SVGAGI. This CDR3 comprises 14 residues. The germline V and J ends were trimmed by 0 bases and 10 bases, with 15 bases remaining between them. The DNA for the CDR3 is TGTGCCAGCAGTTACTCTTCAGGTTTAGGGATAGCTTTCTTT. Translating gives CASSYSSGLGIAFF.

The V call is TRBV12-3 or TRBV12-4, the J call TRBJ1-1; D may be TRBD1 (5 bases). CDR3 length: 13 residues. V dropped 8 bases and J dropped 4 bases, with 14 bases sitting between them. CDR3 sequence (DNA): TGTGCCAGCGGCCCGGGGGGAATCACTGAAGCTTTCTTT. Its protein product is CASGPGGITEAFF.

In this sample, this clonotype turned up many times. CDR3 bases: TGTGCCGCTGGGGGGACTATAGGTACTGAAGCTTTCTTT. This codes for CAAGGTIGTEAFF. The chain employs TRBV10-3 and TRBJ1-1; maybe TRBD1 (5 bases). The CDR3 runs to 13 residues. Germline CDR1 ENHRY, CDR2 SYGVKD. Trimming removed 11 bases at V and 5 bases at J, with 18 bases between.

The chain employs TRBV12-3 or TRBV12-4 and TRBJ2-7, with TRBD1 matching over 11 bases. V shed 5 bases, J shed 6 bases, and the junction held 0 bases outside the gene matches. There are 12 residues in the CDR3. CDR3 in amino acids: CASSGTGGEQYF. The CDR3 nucleotides are TGTGCCAGCAGTGGGACAGGGGGCGAGCAGTACTTC.

At least ten counts were recorded for this clonotype. The rearrangement joins TRBV19 to TRBJ1-1, with 9 positions matching TRBD1. Germline CDR1 and CDR2: LNHDA and SQIVND (reference sequence). The CDR3 length is 14 residues. Germline trimming cut 6 bases from V and 2 bases from J; bases unmatched to any gene: 4. The CDR3 loop reads CASRSDRGNTEAFF. In nucleotides, the CDR3 is TGTGCCAGTAGATCGGACAGGGGAAACACTGAAGCTTTCTTT.

This clonotype was found many times. The chain has TRBV6-1 and TRBJ2-7, with D unresolved. The CDR3 covers 15 residues. CDR1 is MNHNS, CDR2 SASEGT, per germline. Trimming left V 8 bases short and J 4 bases short, with 21 bases between. CDR3 protein: CASHPPDKGGYEQYF. The CDR3 coding sequence is TGTGCCAGCCATCCCCCCGACAAGGGCGGATACGAGCAGTACTTC.

This clonotype was recorded once. This rearrangement joins TRBV7-8 to TRBJ2-2; D tentatively reads TRBD1 or TRBD2 (5 bases each). Trimming shortened V by 0 bases and J by 6 bases, and 8 bases separated the two germline ends. There are 14 residues in the CDR3. Germline CDR1 reads SGHVS; CDR2 reads FQNEAQ. The CDR3 loop is CASSLARGAGELFF. DNA for the CDR3: TGTGCCAGCAGCTTAGCGCGAGGGGCCGGGGAGCTGTTTTTT.

This clonotype has at least ten counts. J is TRBJ2-7 and V is TRBV6-2 or TRBV6-3; D remains unclear. This CDR3 is built from 12 residues. Trimming removed 2 bases from V and 6 bases from J, with 8 bases in between. Germline CDR1 reads MNHEY; CDR2 reads SVGEGT. The CDR3 DNA reads as TGTGCCAGCAGTTACGGGTTAGGCGAGCAGTACTTC. Protein product: CASSYGLGEQYF.

This clonotype was observed many times. The V and J genes are TRBV4-3 and TRBJ1-1; TRBD1 is a possible D gene (5 bases). The CDR3 is 17 residues long. V shed 1 base and J shed 4 bases, with 19 bases lying between them. Germline CDR1 is LGHNA and CDR2 is YSLEER. CDR3: CASSQAVRGSGGTEAFF. The CDR3 DNA reads as TGCGCCAGCAGCCAAGCCGTGCGAGGGTCGGGGGGCACTGAAGCTTTCTTT.

The CDR3 bases are TGTGCCAGCAGCCTGGACTACCTCTACGAGCAGTACTTC. It is translated as CASSLDYLYEQYF. This sequence joins TRBV5-5 and TRBJ2-7; maybe TRBD2 (6 bases). The V gene's germline CDR1 is SGHKS and CDR2 YYEKEE (reference sequence). The ends were cut back, 4 bases at V and 3 bases at J, with 11 bases in the middle. CDR3 length: 13 amino acids. Supplemented by reference TRBV5-5 and TRBJ2-7, the full variable domain reads DAGVTQSPTHLIKTRGQQVTLRCSPISGHKSVSWYQQVLGQGPQFIFQYYEKEERGRGNFPDRFSARQFPNYSSELNVNALLLGDSALYLCASSLDYLYEQYFGPGTRLTVT.

This clonotype came up many times. The V call is TRBV11-1, the J call TRBJ2-7; tentative D call: TRBD1 (5 bases). Germline V CDR1 and CDR2: SGHAT, FQDESV (reference sequence). CDR3 length: 14 amino acids. Trimming removed 2 bases at V and 5 bases at J, with 13 bases between. The CDR3 region is CASSLFVRADEQYF. DNA for the CDR3: TGTGCCAGCAGCTTATTTGTCAGGGCCGACGAGCAGTACTTC.

This sequence joins TRBV6-1 and TRBJ2-5, with 12 positions matching TRBD2. This CDR3 has 15 amino acids. The germline gives CDR1 MNHNS, CDR2 SASEGT. V was pared by 4 bases and J by 3 bases, with 3 bases of the junction left unmatched. The CDR3 sequence: CASSGWTSGKETQYF. The CDR3 DNA is TGTGCCAGCAGTGGGTGGACTAGCGGGAAAGAGACCCAGTACTTC.

This clonotype has at least ten counts. The chain employs TRBV5-1 and TRBJ2-3, with TRBD2 identical over 9 bases. Per germline, CDR1 SGHRS and CDR2 YFSETQ. The CDR3 contains 16 residues. The junction had 5 bases not matched to a gene; V was cut back by 3 bases and J by 0 bases. The DNA for the CDR3 is TGCGCCAGCAGCTCCGCTACTAGCGGGAGCACAGATACGCAGTATTTT. It is translated as CASSSATSGSTDTQYF.

V gene TRBV6-5 combines with J gene TRBJ2-5, with D possibly TRBD1 on 6 matching bases. The length of the CDR3 is 17 residues. Germline V gene lookup returns CDR1 MNHEY and CDR2 SVGAGI. V was pared by 0 bases and J by 4 bases, with 18 bases between. The CDR3 region has the DNA TGTGCCAGCAGTTACTCGTTTGGGACACAAGAAAGAGAGACCCAGTACTTC. Amino acid sequence: CASSYSFGTQERETQYF.

This clonotype was found once. The genes are TRBV20-1 and TRBJ1-1; 7 nucleotides agree with TRBD1. V was pared by 6 bases and J by 5 bases, with 9 bases of the junction left unmatched. This CDR3 region has 13 residues. CDR1 and CDR2 (germline): DFQATT, SNEGSKA (reference sequence). The CDR3 region is CSAPETGWTEAFF. CDR3 sequence (DNA): TGCAGTGCCCCCGAGACAGGGTGGACTGAAGCTTTCTTT.

This clonotype was found many times. The chain joins TRBV28 to TRBJ1-6; D is unresolved. Germline assignment: CDR1 MDHEN and CDR2 SYDVKM. The germline V and J ends were trimmed by 8 bases and 4 bases, with 21 bases remaining between them. The CDR3 runs to 17 residues. The CDR3 nucleotides are TGTGCCAGCCGAGGACCTTTCGTATTAGGATATAATTCACCCCTCCACTTT. This encodes CASRGPFVLGYNSPLHF.

A single count supports this clonotype. The gene calls are TRBV6-1 and TRBJ2-7, with a tentative D call TRBD2 (6 bases). The ends were cut back, 6 bases at V and 0 bases at J, with 12 bases in the middle. The germline CDR1 and CDR2 sequences are MNHNS and SASEGT. This CDR3 comprises 14 residues. CDR3 nucleotide sequence: TGTGCCAGCAGAGGGACTTACTCCTCCTACGAGCAGTACTTC. Residues: CASRGTYSSYEQYF.

CDR3 nucleotides: TGTGCCTGGAACCGAGGAGGTAGCAATCAGCCCCAGCATTTT. It codes for CAWNRGGSNQPQHF. The V and J genes are TRBV30 and TRBJ1-5; D uncertain. The length of the CDR3 is 14 residues. CDR1 GTSNPN and CDR2 SVGIG come from the germline V gene (reference sequence). Trimming cost V 4 bases and J 0 bases, with 10 bases left between them.

This clonotype appeared many times. The chain employs TRBV6-5 and TRBJ2-2; TRBD1 is a possible D gene (5 bases). V was clipped by 0 bases and J by 4 bases, with 15 bases between them. From germline, CDR1 is MNHEY and CDR2 SVGAGI. The CDR3 covers 17 residues. The CDR3 DNA follows: TGTGCCAGCAGTTACTCGTTGCAGGGTTTTGGCACCGGGGAGCTGTTTTTT. Protein sequence: CASSYSLQGFGTGELFF.

Many counts were recorded for this clonotype. The gene calls are TRBV6-4 and TRBJ1-5; maybe TRBD1 (5 bases). The V gene lost 6 bases and the J gene lost 6 bases, with 21 bases spanning the gap. Germline loops: CDR1 MRHNA, CDR2 SNTAGT. The CDR3 has 16 residues. The CDR3 DNA sequence: TGTGCCAGCAGAAACCTCGCCCAGGGCGAAAGTCAGCCCCAGCATTTT. Amino acids: CASRNLAQGESQPQHF.

This CDR3 is CASSYSSGAGELFF. The CDR3 DNA reads TGTGCCAGCAGTTACTCCTCCGGGGCCGGGGAGCTGTTTTTT. The J gene is TRBJ2-2, the V gene TRBV6-5; a weak D match, TRBD2 (5 bases). This CDR3 contains 14 residues. V lost 0 bases and J lost 6, with 8 bases in between. CDR1 and CDR2 from the germline V gene are MNHEY and SVGAGI.

This clonotype has at least ten counts. The chain combines TRBV15 with TRBJ1-1, with D possibly TRBD1 on 5 matching bases. CDR1 is LNHNV and CDR2 is YYDKDF in the germline V gene (reference sequence). This CDR3 region has 13 residues. Trimming took 3 bases from V and 7 from J, leaving 12 bases between them. DNA for the CDR3: TGTGCCACCAGCAGCACGGTGGGGGGTGAAGCTTTCTTT. Its translation is CATSSTVGGEAFF.